In its sample, the clone carrying this TCR beta chain is medium-sized. Its antigen is not known. The CDR3 extends over 11 amino acids. Trimming removed 6 bases at V and 4 bases at J, with 7 bases between. Thyroid surgery had not been preceded by any treatment in any patient. This entry belongs to a study of metastatic and nonmetastatic thyroid tumors. The wider study: Malignant thyroid and benign thyroid patients provided blood and tumor or nodule tissue whose repertoires were compared. The study's findings and limits: Benign nodules reportedly had significantly lower TCR beta diversity than malignant thyroid tumors in blood and tumor.

Study processing details: It was from CDR3 differences across clinicopathological groups that a distant-metastasis classifier for papillary thyroid cancer was built. TCRdb re-called the PCR reads via MiXCR. TCRdb, rather than the study authors, made the V and J calls. The sample includes some 37,000 clones, 20% seen only once; the top ten take 15%. Sequenced input: blood. The chain employs TRBV12-3 or TRBV12-4 and TRBJ2-7; tentatively, D is TRBD1 (6 bases). This TCR derives from a female donor with papillary thyroid cancer or a benign thyroid nodule (not recorded which). Some clones in this sample may be carry-over from other donors' samples. The CDR3 DNA sequence: TGTGCCAGCAGCCAGGGGTACGAGCAGTACTTC. Its protein product is CASSQGYEQYF.